This T cell receptor (beta chain) was sequenced in a study of blood T cells in healthy people across ages. General study findings and limits: Measured against age, TCR beta diversity per million T cells decreased in a roughly linear manner. It was held that diversity estimates obtained from one million T cells represented underestimates.

CDR3 length equals 16 residues. The trim removed 6 bases at V and 6 bases at J, leaving 9 bases unmatched. The germline V gene has CDR1 MNHNS and CDR2 SASEGT. This clonotype was seen more than once but under ten times. The antigen remains undetermined. Primers used in a second PCR of about 6 to 11 cycles were a sample-barcoded 5' primer and a J-beta primer mix. Each CDR3 protein gets one entry after TCRdb re-called the 5' RACE reads with MiXCR. The repertoire consists of roughly 560,000 distinct CDR3 sequences, with 20% to 30% occurring once and the leading ten covering just under 9%. A further study also used this sample, focusing on T cells of mothers and their children. Per that study: Regardless of relatedness, pairs show thymic selection shaping TCR recombination output in a similar manner. Related mother-child pairs shared slightly more overlap than unrelated pairs, but the difference was non-significant.

The sequenced material came from blood. The rearrangement links TRBV6-1 to TRBJ1-4; 11 nucleotides match TRBD1. This clonotype was obtained from a boy aged 10-17 years in good health. The CDR3 DNA is TGTGCCAGCAGCGAAACCCGGGACAGGGGGTATGAAAAACTGTTTTTT. Amino acid sequence: CASSETRDRGYEKLFF.